A selection of T cell receptor beta chains follows, all from one sample in a study of cytomegalovirus exposure and HLA in healthy donors. Produced via immunoSEQ multiplex PCR; TCRdb's table is partial and in-frame only. Here the sample spans 170,000 or so clones, about 80% being singletons. The sample comprised PBMCs. These receptors originate from a young man in good health and CMV-seronegative. CDR3s include the opening cysteine and the closing phenylalanine or tryptophan. The D gene is left open where the match is weak. Clone size is shown for a subset of rows, as once, few, many or a class of expanded clone.

TRBV29-1	NA	TRBJ1-1	NA	TGCAGCGTTGTTACAGCGAACACTGAAGCTTTCTTT	CSVVTANTEAFF
TRBV29-1	NA	TRBJ2-1	NA	TGCAGCGTTGCTTCGGGAGAATCTCGGGAGCAGTTCTTC	CSVASGESREQFF
TRBV4-3	NA	TRBJ2-1	few	TGCGCCAGCAGACGCACACGGCAGGGGCCGGCCAATGAGCAGTTCTTC	CASRRTRQGPANEQFF
TRBV6-1	NA	TRBJ2-1	NA	TGTGCCAGCAGTGAAGGAACGGGAGTGTTCTACAATGAGCAGTTCTTC	CASSEGTGVFYNEQFF
TRBV11-3	TRBD1	TRBJ1-1	NA	TGTGCCAGCAGCTTAGGGGGGACAGAAGATAAGAACACTGAAGCTTTCTTT	CASSLGGTEDKNTEAFF
TRBV9	NA	TRBJ1-3	NA	TGTGCCAGCAGCGTAGGGCAGTCCTCCAGAAACACCATATATTTT	CASSVGQSSRNTIYF
TRBV27	NA	TRBJ2-7	NA	TGTGCCAGCAGTCCGGCGGCAGTCTACGAGCAGTACTTC	CASSPAAVYEQYF
TRBV19	NA	TRBJ1-1	once	TGTGCCAGTAGTTTATTGGGAGGGGATCGCACTGAAGCTTTCTTT	CASSLLGGDRTEAFF
TRBV6-1	TRBD2	TRBJ2-7	few	TGTGCCAGCAGTGAAGATGGGGGGGTCCCCTACGAGCAGTACTTC	CASSEDGGVPYEQYF
TRBV7-9	TRBD1	TRBJ1-4	NA	TGTGCCAGCAGCCACCTCACAGGGGGCGCGGATGAAAAACTGTTTTTT	CASSHLTGGADEKLFF
TRBV19	TRBD1	TRBJ1-5	NA	TGTGCCAGTAGAGATACGGGACAGGGTGGGCAGCCCCAGCATTTT	CASRDTGQGGQPQHF
TRBV5-1	NA	TRBJ2-3	NA	TGCGCCAGCAGCTTGGAACAGGGCGCAGATACGCAGTATTTT	CASSLEQGADTQYF
TRBV2	NA	TRBJ1-5	NA	TGTGCCAGCAGCCGGACAACGGAGGGACATCAGCCCCAGCATTTT	CASSRTTEGHQPQHF
TRBV27	NA	TRBJ2-3	NA	TGTGCCAGCAGTTCCCCGGGTGGCTCCACAGATACGCAGTATTTT	CASSSPGGSTDTQYF
TRBV7-3	NA	TRBJ2-1	NA	TGTGCCAGCAGCTTGGGGCAGAACAATGAGCAGTTCTTC	CASSLGQNNEQFF
TRBV7-9	NA	TRBJ2-7	NA	TGTTCCAGCAGCCGAGAGTGGTACGAGCAGTACTTC	CSSSREWYEQYF
TRBV28	NA	TRBJ1-4	once	TGTGCCAGCAGCCTAGTTAGAACCGCTAATGAAAAACTGTTTTTT	CASSLVRTANEKLFF
TRBV30	NA	TRBJ1-1	NA	TGTGCCTGGAGTGTACTATATGAAGCTTTCTTT	CAWSVLYEAFF
TRBV4-1	NA	TRBJ1-1	NA	TGCGCCAGCAGCCAGCCTCAGGGCTCGGACGGGGCTTTCTTT	CASSQPQGSDGAFF
TRBV19	NA	TRBJ2-7	NA	TGTGCCAGTAGTCTCAAGGGGGGGACATACGAGCAGTACTTC	CASSLKGGTYEQYF
TRBV2	NA	TRBJ2-5	NA	TGTGCCGACCGCAGAGGGACTTACGAAGAGACCCAGTACTTC	CADRRGTYEETQYF
TRBV4-1	TRBD1	TRBJ1-5	NA	TGCGCCAGCAGCCAGTCCGGGACAGTCAGTATGCCCCAGCATTTT	CASSQSGTVSMPQHF
TRBV18	NA	TRBJ1-4	NA	TGTGCCAGCTCACCAAGGGGAGGGGCTAATGAAAAACTGTTTTTT	CASSPRGGANEKLFF
TRBV6-5	NA	TRBJ2-5	once	TGTGCCAGCAGTTTATCAGGGGAGACCCAGTACTTC	CASSLSGETQYF
TRBV9	NA	TRBJ2-7	once	TGTGCCAGCAGCGTAGGAGAGACTTACCACTACGAGCAGTACTTC	CASSVGETYHYEQYF
TRBV5-8	NA	TRBJ1-4	NA	TGTGCCAGCAGTTTCGGGGGGGTCTTGGTTGAAAAACTGTTTTTT	CASSFGGVLVEKLFF
TRBV5-6	NA	TRBJ2-3	NA	TGTGCCAGCAGCTTACAGGGCACAGATACGCAGTATTTT	CASSLQGTDTQYF
TRBV27	NA	TRBJ2-5	NA	TGTGCCAGCAGTTTCAACCAAGAGACCCAGTACTTC	CASSFNQETQYF
TRBV7-8	TRBD1	TRBJ2-5	few	TGTGCCAGCTCCGAGCAGGGCTGGACAGGGGCCGAGACCCAGTACTTC	CASSEQGWTGAETQYF
TRBV28	TRBD1	TRBJ2-7	NA	TGTGCCAGCAGTCTCCGGGACAGGGTGATCGAGCAGTACTTC	CASSLRDRVIEQYF
TRBV27	TRBD1	TRBJ2-1	NA	TGTGCCAGCACTAAGGGGGCGGGTATAAGATCCAATGAGCAGTTCTTC	CASTKGAGIRSNEQFF
TRBV7-3	TRBD2	TRBJ2-2	NA	TGTGCCAGCAGCTTATCTGGACTAGCGGGGGCCACCGGGGAGCTGTTTTTT	CASSLSGLAGATGELFF
TRBV5-6	NA	TRBJ2-7	NA	TGTGCCAGCAGCCAGCCTGGGGCTTCCTACGAGCAGTACTTC	CASSQPGASYEQYF
TRBV27	TRBD1	TRBJ1-5	NA	TGTGCCAGCAGTTCCACAGGGGGCTTTCAGCCCCAGCATTTT	CASSSTGGFQPQHF
TRBV10-3	TRBD1	TRBJ2-3	NA	TGTGCCATCAGAGGACAGGGGGCCTCGGATACGCAGTATTTT	CAIRGQGASDTQYF
TRBV7-7	NA	TRBJ1-1	NA	TGTGCTAGCAGCGCGGACAGTAACACTGAAGCTTTCTTT	CASSADSNTEAFF
TRBV5-1	NA	TRBJ2-3	NA	TGTGCCAGCAGCTTGGCGGCAGATACGCAGTATTTT	CASSLAADTQYF
TRBV11-3	NA	TRBJ1-1	NA	TGTGCCAGCAGCTTAGGGTTCCGCGGGGGCGGGTTGACTGAAGCTTTCTTT	CASSLGFRGGGLTEAFF
TRBV9	NA	TRBJ1-1	NA	TGTGCCAGCAGCGTAAGTCTGGAGGGCCTGAACACTGAAGCTTTCTTT	CASSVSLEGLNTEAFF
TRBV27	TRBD1	TRBJ2-7	NA	TGTGCCAGCAGTCTCCGGGACAGGGGTATAGAGCAGTACTTC	CASSLRDRGIEQYF
TRBV29-1	NA	TRBJ2-5	NA	TGCAGCGGGGGGGATCGGGAGACCCAGTACTTC	CSGGDRETQYF
TRBV30	NA	TRBJ1-1	NA	TGTGCCTGGAGTCCGCCGGACAGAGGGAACACTGAAGCTTTCTTT	CAWSPPDRGNTEAFF
TRBV5-1	TRBD1	TRBJ2-7	NA	TGCGCCAGCAGCCGGACAGGCTCCGAGCAGTACTTC	CASSRTGSEQYF
TRBV28	TRBD2	TRBJ2-7	NA	TGTGCCAGCAGTTTTCTCGGGACTAGTTACTACGAGCAGTACTTC	CASSFLGTSYYEQYF
TRBV7-2	TRBD1	TRBJ2-1	many	TGTGCCACCTTGCGACAGGGGGCATTTGAGCAGTTCTTC	CATLRQGAFEQFF
TRBV11-2	NA	TRBJ1-4	NA	TGTGCCAGCAGCTTCACTACAACTAATGAAAAACTGTTTTTT	CASSFTTTNEKLFF
TRBV6-5	TRBD2	TRBJ2-7	NA	TGTGCCAGCAGGGGACTAGCGGGTTTGACCTACGAGCAGTACTTC	CASRGLAGLTYEQYF
TRBV28	TRBD2	TRBJ2-1	once	TGTGCCAGCAGTTTCACTAGCGGGAGGGCTGATGAGCAGTTCTTC	CASSFTSGRADEQFF
TRBV6-5	TRBD1	TRBJ1-6	NA	TGTGCCAGCAAGGACAGGGTGGTTAATTCACCCCTCCACTTT	CASKDRVVNSPLHF
TRBV6-6	NA	TRBJ1-5	NA	TGTGCCAGCAGTTACGGCCGGGTGACCCAGCATTTT	CASSYGRVTQHF
TRBV7-5	NA	TRBJ2-7	NA	TGTGCCAGAAGCCCCCTTCCAGGGGCTTACGAGCAGTACTTC	CARSPLPGAYEQYF
TRBV18	TRBD1	TRBJ1-1	NA	TGTGCCAGCTCTCCCCTCCCCGGGACAGGGGGCCGGAGCACTGAAGCTTTCTTT	CASSPLPGTGGRSTEAFF
TRBV6-5	TRBD1	TRBJ1-5	once	TGTGCCAGCAGTGAACAGGGGGCGAATCAGCCCCAGCATTTT	CASSEQGANQPQHF
TRBV19	TRBD2	TRBJ2-7	NA	TGTGCCAGTAGTGAGGGACTAGCGGGGGCTTACGAGCAGTACTTC	CASSEGLAGAYEQYF
TRBV19	NA	TRBJ2-7	NA	TGTGCCAGTAGTATCACCGCCCAGGGGAGAAACGAGCAGTACTTC	CASSITAQGRNEQYF